Described below is a single TCR beta chain sequence and its context. Antigen specificity is unknown. The data derive from a study of beta chain features in type 1 diabetes. Across the whole study: Patients were similar to healthy donors in age and gender (as well as in cell yields). The study examined around 98,000,000 sorted cells across all samples. Study-level findings and limits: PCR might favor shorter templates, equally in patients and controls. Within the patient group, naive, central memory and Treg TCRB repertoires appeared more similar to each other than within healthy donors. Patients with Type 1 diabetes showed moderately but significantly shorter TCRB CDR3s in all four CD4+ subsets.

Every isolated RNA sample was fully reverse transcribed, so sequencing captured expressed TCRB transcripts. Clones were sequenced by immunoSEQ multiplex PCR, and TCRdb holds only the in-frame ones, with some missing. The repertoire includes about 650,000 clones, roughly 12% of them detected once, and around 0.12% sits in the top ten. Germline loops: CDR1 LNHDA, CDR2 SQIVND (reference sequence). The CDR3 consists of 14 residues. The ends were cut back, 3 bases at V and 3 bases at J, with 11 bases in the middle. The origin of this receptor is a man younger than 40 with type 1 diabetes. V usage is TRBV19 and J usage is TRBJ2-5, with D uncertain. The sequencing input was naive CD4+ T cells from blood. CDR3 loop: CASSIVTAEETQYF. In DNA, the CDR3 is TGTGCCAGTAGTATTGTTACAGCCGAAGAGACCCAGTACTTC.